Each of the 31 T cell receptor beta chains below was sequenced from the same sample in a study of circulating tumor DNA in untreated peripheral T-cell lymphoma. Sequencing was performed with immunoSEQ multiplex PCR; in TCRdb, only in-frame clones are kept and a portion is missing. The top ten hold under 2.5% of the sample, which has about 8,500 clones, roughly 80% seen once. Input material: tumor tissue. These receptors were taken from a human donor with peripheral T-cell lymphoma.

The V and J genes are TRBV5-1 and TRBJ2-7; 8 bases match TRBD1. The junction had 5 bases not matched to a gene; V was cut back by 0 bases and J by 3 bases. From germline, CDR1 is SGHRS and CDR2 YFSETQ. The CDR3 covers 15 residues. CDR3 in amino acids: CASSLGQGIGYEQYF. The CDR3 bases are TGCGCCAGCAGCTTGGGACAGGGGATAGGCTACGAGCAGTACTTC.

This clone showed up just a few times. This chain connects TRBV29-1 to TRBJ1-1; 7 bases are a match to TRBD1. V trimming: 5 bases; J trimming: 0 bases; junction bases outside the gene matches: 3. The CDR3 length is 13 residues. CDR1 and CDR2 from the germline V gene are SQVTM and ANQGSEA. The CDR3 here is CSVKDRLNTEAFF. In DNA form, the CDR3 reads TGCAGCGTTAAGGACAGGTTGAACACTGAAGCTTTCTTT.

The V gene is TRBV19, the J gene TRBJ1-1; D unclear. Germline loops: CDR1 LNHDA, CDR2 SQIVND (reference sequence). The CDR3 length is 15 residues. V lost 5 bases to trimming and J lost 4 bases, with 17 bases between them. The CDR3 DNA reads TGTGCCAGTAGTGACGGCCCGTGGGAGGGCACTGAAGCTTTCTTT. Amino acids: CASSDGPWEGTEAFF. Complete variable domain (other parts from reference TRBV19 and TRBJ1-1): DGGITQSPKYLFRKEGQNVTLSCEQNLNHDAMYWYRQDPGQGLRLIYYSQIVNDFQKGDIAEGYSVSREKKESFPLTVTSAQKNPTAFYLCASSDGPWEGTEAFFGQGTRLTVV.

The table lists this clone with a count of one. The junction departs from germline at one end; a sequencing error may be responsible. The rearrangement joins TRBV6-8 to TRBJ2-6, with no clear D. Germline V gene lookup returns CDR1 MNHGY and CDR2 SAAAGT. The length of the CDR3 is 15 residues. This CDR3 is CAISPQNSGANVLTF. Written as DNA, the CDR3 is TGTGCCATCAGTCCACAGAACTCTGGGGCCAACGTCCTGACTTTC.

V usage is TRBV7-6 and J usage is TRBJ2-7; tentatively, D is TRBD1 or TRBD2 (5 bases each). V lost 2 bases and J lost 2, with 10 bases in between. This CDR3 comprises 14 residues. Germline loops: CDR1 SGHVS, CDR2 FNYEAQ. CDR3 region: CASSLPGRTYEQYF. The CDR3, as DNA: TGTGCCAGCAGCTTACCGGGACGAACCTACGAGCAGTACTTC.

V usage is TRBV18 and J usage is TRBJ1-2; the D is unclear. Germline CDR1 KGHSH, CDR2 LQKENI. Between the trimmed V and J ends, which lost 3 bases and 3 bases, there was a span of 11 bases. The CDR3 is made up of 14 amino acids. The CDR3 here is CASSPSGMDYGYTF. Here the CDR3 DNA reads TGTGCCAGCTCACCCTCGGGGATGGACTATGGCTACACCTTC.

The chain uses TRBV6-4 and TRBJ2-1; either TRBD1 or TRBD2 may fit D (5 bases each). The V gene's germline CDR1 is MRHNA and CDR2 SNTAGT. This CDR3 region has 13 residues. The V and J ends lost 5 bases and 8 bases respectively, with 13 bases between them. The CDR3 here is CASSQTLGDEQFF. The CDR3 DNA reads TGTGCCAGCAGTCAAACCCTGGGGGATGAGCAGTTCTTC.

This clone has just a few counts. This chain connects TRBV2 to TRBJ1-1; weak D call: TRBD1 (6 bases). The CDR3 sequence is 14 residues long. V gave up 5 bases and J gave up 1 base, with 11 bases separating them. Germline CDR1 and CDR2: SNHLY and FYNNEI. CDR3 protein: CASSPRDKNTEAFF. CDR3 nucleotides: TGTGCCAGCAGTCCACGGGACAAGAACACTGAAGCTTTCTTT.

The CDR3 loop reads CAWSVRGSGNTIYF. CDR3 in DNA: TGTGCCTGGAGTGTAAGGGGTTCCGGAAACACCATATATTTT. This chain connects TRBV30 to TRBJ1-3; tentatively, D is TRBD1 (5 bases). The CDR3 loop spans 14 amino acids. V dropped 0 bases and J dropped 4 bases, with 10 bases sitting between them. Germline-derived CDR1 and CDR2 are GTSNPN and SVGIG (reference sequence).

This chain links TRBV7-8 with TRBJ2-5; a weak D match, TRBD1 (5 bases). The CDR3 contains 13 residues. Germline CDR1 reads SGHVS; CDR2 reads FQNEAQ. V lost 5 bases and J 6 bases, leaving 13 bases between the germline ends. CDR3 in DNA: TGTGCCAGCAGCCCTGGCCAGGGAAAGACCCAGTACTTC. Encoded protein: CASSPGQGKTQYF.

The chain couples TRBV11-3 to TRBJ1-1; tentatively, D is TRBD1 (5 bases). V lost 4 bases to trimming and J lost 0 bases, with 12 bases between them. Per germline, CDR1 SGHNT and CDR2 YENEEA. The CDR3 has 15 residues. CDR3 sequence: CASSWGVRLNTEAFF. CDR3 nucleotides: TGTGCCAGCAGCTGGGGGGTCCGGCTGAACACTGAAGCTTTCTTT.

This chain connects TRBV6-8 to TRBJ1-1; D gene uncertain. The CDR3 is made up of 12 amino acids. Trimming stripped 7 bases from V and 4 bases from J, with 10 bases between. Looked up from germline, CDR1 is MNHGY and CDR2 is SAAAGT. The DNA of the CDR3 is TGTGCCAGCATGGGGTCGGGCACTGAAGCTTTCTTT. It codes for CASMGSGTEAFF.

The chain uses TRBV11-3 and TRBJ2-1; D remains ambiguous. The CDR3 contains 16 residues. CDR1 is SGHNT and CDR2 is YENEEA in the germline V gene. V lost 1 base and J 6 bases, leaving 16 bases between the germline ends. The chain's CDR3 is CASSLGHGAYSNEQFF. As DNA, the CDR3 is TGTGCCAGCAGCTTAGGTCACGGAGCTTACAGCAATGAGCAGTTCTTC.

This clone turned up a few times. The chain joins TRBV6-8 to TRBJ1-4; TRBD1 aligns across 7 bases. The germline gives CDR1 MNHGY, CDR2 SAAAGT. The CDR3 contains 13 residues. After removal of 8 bases from V and 6 bases from J, the junction contained 6 bases not matched to a gene. CDR3 DNA: TGTGCCAGCTCCCCAGGGGGTTATGAAAAACTGTTTTTT. Encoded protein: CASSPGGYEKLFF.

V is TRBV12-5 and J is TRBJ1-2; D remains unclear. Between the trimmed V and J ends, which lost 5 bases and 1 base, there was a span of 8 bases. CDR3 length: 13 residues. The germline CDR1 and CDR2 sequences are LGHNT and FRNRAP. The CDR3 protein is CASGGDGNYGYTF. The DNA of the CDR3 is TGTGCTAGTGGTGGCGATGGTAACTATGGCTACACCTTC.

The gene calls are TRBV6-8 and TRBJ2-1, with TRBD2 matching 10 bases. Germline CDR1 and CDR2: MNHGY and SAAAGT. V dropped 5 bases and J dropped 7; count of bases not matched to a gene: 11. This CDR3 is built from 16 residues. CDR3 amino acids: CASSPSEGAGGNEQFF. CDR3 coding DNA: TGTGCCAGCAGTCCGTCGGAGGGAGCGGGGGGGAATGAGCAGTTCTTC.

This chain connects TRBV7-6 to TRBJ1-6; no clear D. Trimming stripped 5 bases from V and 10 bases from J, with 15 bases between. The germline V gene encodes CDR1 SGHVS and CDR2 FNYEAQ. The CDR3 is 14 amino acids. The CDR3 bases are TGTGCCAGCAGCCGTTCCGAGGGTAACTCACCCCTCCACTTT. The encoded protein is CASSRSEGNSPLHF.

The gene calls are TRBV10-3 and TRBJ1-2, with D hard to call. The CDR3 length is 14 residues. Germline V gene sequence: CDR1 ENHRY, CDR2 SYGVKD. With 2 bases removed from V and 0 bases from J, the gap between germline ends came to 7 bases. In DNA, the CDR3 is TGTGCCATCAGTGAGGCAGGAGCTAACTATGGCTACACCTTC. Translating it yields CAISEAGANYGYTF.

This chain joins TRBV15 and TRBJ2-7, with 7 nucleotides matching TRBD2. Germline V gene data show CDR1 as LNHNV and CDR2 as YYDKDF (reference sequence). J gave up 5 bases and V 0 bases, and 4 bases lay outside the gene matches. The CDR3 contains 14 residues. The CDR3 region has the DNA TGTGCCACCAGCAGAGAGGGGGGGTTCCACGAGCAGTACTTC. This encodes CATSREGGFHEQYF.

This sequence joins TRBV6-8 and TRBJ1-2, with D unresolved. Per the germline V gene, CDR1 is MNHGY and CDR2 is SAAAGT. The V and J ends lost 4 bases and 7 bases respectively, with 19 bases between them. This CDR3 comprises 15 residues. CDR3 residues: CASSWIRRASFGYTF. Here the CDR3 DNA reads TGTGCCAGCAGTTGGATCAGACGTGCATCCTTTGGCTACACCTTC.

The chain links TRBV30 to TRBJ2-2; 12 bases fit TRBD2. The germline CDR1 and CDR2 sequences are GTSNPN and SVGIG (reference sequence). The CDR3 totals 16 residues. V was clipped by 1 base and J by 6 bases; unmatched bases: 6. The CDR3 bases are TGTGCCTGGAGTGCGGCTAGCGGGGGGGTTCCCGGGGAGCTGTTTTTT. It translates to CAWSAASGGVPGELFF.

The chain uses TRBV19 and TRBJ2-3; D is unresolved. The CDR3 covers 12 residues. The germline CDR1 and CDR2 sequences are LNHDA and SQIVND (reference sequence). The V and J ends lost 4 bases and 6 bases respectively, with 8 bases between them. The CDR3 loop reads CASSTSSDTQYF. The CDR3 coding sequence is TGTGCCAGTAGTACCTCATCTGATACGCAGTATTTT.

The chain is built from TRBV12-5 and TRBJ2-3; D is unclear. V lost 5 bases and J 6 bases, leaving 12 bases between the germline ends. CDR1 is LGHNT and CDR2 is FRNRAP in the germline V gene. The CDR3 totals 13 residues. The CDR3 spells CASGPIAADTQYF. The CDR3 DNA follows: TGTGCTAGTGGTCCCATTGCCGCGGATACGCAGTATTTT.

The gene calls are TRBV11-3 and TRBJ2-3; unclear D gene. Trimming removed 4 bases from V and 5 bases from J, with 19 bases in between. CDR1 is SGHNT, CDR2 YENEEA, per germline. This CDR3 comprises 16 residues. The chain's CDR3 is CASSSRDWILRDTQYF. As DNA, the CDR3 is TGTGCCAGCAGCTCCAGAGACTGGATCTTAAGAGATACGCAGTATTTT.

This chain connects TRBV29-1 to TRBJ1-1; D ambiguous. CDR1 and CDR2 (germline): SQVTM, ANQGSEA. V was pared by 5 bases and J by 7 bases, with 14 bases between. The CDR3 is 12 amino acids. CDR3 nucleotides: TGCAGCGTTCTCTTGGCAGACCTTGAAGCTTTCTTT. This translates into CSVLLADLEAFF.

The rearrangement uses TRBV29-1 and TRBJ1-1; D possibly corresponds to TRBD1 (5 bases). The CDR3 spans 12 residues. CDR1 is SQVTM and CDR2 is ANQGSEA in the germline V gene. The V gene lost 3 bases and the J gene lost 9 bases, with 14 bases spanning the gap. CDR3 loop: CSVEGQDRKAFF. The CDR3 DNA is TGCAGCGTTGAGGGCCAAGACAGAAAAGCTTTCTTT.

The chain is built from TRBV19 and TRBJ1-5; D remains unclear. Trimming removed 7 bases at V and 7 bases at J, with 11 bases between. CDR1 is LNHDA and CDR2 is SQIVND in the germline V gene (reference sequence). CDR3 length: 12 residues. The CDR3 reads CASTVGGQPQHF. In DNA, the CDR3 is TGTGCCAGTACCGTGGGCGGCCAGCCCCAGCATTTT.

The V gene is TRBV6-8, the J gene TRBJ1-2; the D gene is possibly TRBD1 (5 bases). The CDR3 runs to 14 residues. Germline CDR1 is MNHGY and CDR2 is SAAAGT. The V end was cut by 7 bases, the J end by 6 bases, with 18 bases between. CDR3 amino acids: CASTDVGWGNGYTF. The CDR3 nucleotides are TGTGCCAGCACCGATGTGGGATGGGGCAATGGCTACACCTTC.

This clone has a handful of counts. The CDR3 DNA is TGTGCCAGCTCACCACCCGGGGGTTCTGAGACTGAAGCTTTCTTT. Translated, it gives CASSPPGGSETEAFF. This sequence joins TRBV18 and TRBJ1-1; a weak D match, TRBD1 (5 bases). Trimming left V 0 bases short and J 5 bases short, with 13 bases between. Per germline, CDR1 KGHSH and CDR2 LQKENI. The CDR3 has 15 amino acids.

V usage is TRBV7-7 and J usage is TRBJ1-1; 7 bases fit TRBD1. V lost 3 bases, J lost 0 bases, and 1 base stayed unmatched. Germline-derived CDR1 and CDR2 are SSHAT and FNYEAQ (reference sequence). The CDR3 is 14 residues long. CDR3 DNA: TGTGCCAGCAGCTTGGGACAGTTGAACACTGAAGCTTTCTTT. Amino acids: CASSLGQLNTEAFF.

This rearrangement joins TRBV6-8 to TRBJ2-1; D gene unclear. Per the germline V gene, CDR1 is MNHGY and CDR2 is SAAAGT. This CDR3 comprises 15 residues. V was pared by 5 bases and J by 11 bases, with 22 bases between. The CDR3 bases are TGTGCCAGCAGTCCAGGCCGCTCAGGATCAAATAAGCAGTTCTTC. It codes for CASSPGRSGSNKQFF.